This T cell receptor (beta chain) was identified during a study of blood T cell repertoires in COVID-19. The wider study: Acute and convalescent COVID-19 specimens originated in the United States, Italy and Spain.

The data were produced by immunoSEQ multiplex PCR, yet TCRdb's version contains in-frame clones alone and is incomplete. The table includes hundreds of thousands of clones, roughly 87% detected once. CDR3 length: 15 amino acids. Germline lookup yields CDR1 SGHNT and CDR2 YYREEE (reference sequence). Trimming took 0 bases from V and 8 from J; bases not matched to a gene: 8. This clone was picked up one time. The receptor comes from a man between 18 and 29 years old with COVID-19, enrolled during active disease. The sequenced material came from peripheral blood. This chain joins TRBV5-4 and TRBJ2-4; TRBD1 agrees at 7 bases. Written as DNA, the CDR3 is TGTGCCAGCAGCTTGGTGGGGCAGGGGACAGACATTCAGTACTTC. Amino acid sequence: CASSLVGQGTDIQYF.